This TCR beta chain stems from a study of T cell responses to AZD1222 COVID-19 vaccine. Study overall: Some second doses came at about 4 weeks and others at about 12 weeks; these were pooled.

Study results and limitations: The peak T cell response came first, and repertoires were sampled only after it. Seropositive AZD1222 recipients at baseline numbered only five or six. It should be noted that donors were predominantly white British and more often female, and clonal diversity was possibly underestimated.

Assay: immunoSEQ multiplex PCR; the TCRdb copy retains only in-frame clones and omits some. The table includes nearly 110,000 clones, more than 70% detected once. V dropped 3 bases and J dropped 0 bases, with 8 bases sitting between them. The CDR3 extends over 14 amino acids. Germline CDR1 and CDR2: MGHDK and SYGVNS. Concerning this clone: What it recognizes is unknown.

The input for sequencing was peripheral blood, taken on day 0 of AZD1222 vaccination. The chain carries TRBV25-1 and TRBJ2-5; no clear D gene. The clonotype comes from an adult in good health. The CDR3 protein is CASSDSLYQETQYF. DNA of the CDR3: TGTGCCAGCAGTGATTCACTGTACCAAGAGACCCAGTACTTC.